A single sample is the source of the 4 T cell receptor beta chains below, sequenced in a study of cytomegalovirus exposure and HLA in healthy donors. Researchers ran the PCR with 60 Vbeta and 13 Jbeta primers. Libraries were prepared by immunoSEQ multiplex PCR; TCRdb keeps only in-frame clonotypes and omits some of them. The sample consists of 150,000 to 200,000 clones, 81% of them appearing once. The sequenced sample consisted of PBMCs. Receptors were obtained from a man aged 18 to 30 in good health and CMV-seronegative.

The V gene is TRBV5-1, the J gene TRBJ1-1; D gene uncertain. Germline loops: CDR1 SGHRS, CDR2 YFSETQ. Trimming took off 4 bases at V and 1 base at J, with 11 bases between the two ends. CDR3 size: 14 residues. The CDR3 region is CASSDVSGNTEAFF. CDR3 nucleotide sequence: TGCGCCAGCAGCGACGTCTCAGGGAACACTGAAGCTTTCTTT.

J is TRBJ2-3 and V is TRBV2, with TRBD1 identical over 8 bases. The junction had 6 bases not matched to a gene; V was cut back by 4 bases and J by 3 bases. Germline lookup yields CDR1 SNHLY and CDR2 FYNNEI. CDR3 length: 15 residues. The CDR3 sequence is CASSGRQGRTDTQYF. CDR3 bases: TGTGCCAGCAGTGGAAGACAGGGGAGAACAGATACGCAGTATTTT.

About this clone itself: The same CDR3 arises from other DNA sequences in this sample as well. The rearrangement links TRBV27 to TRBJ1-1, with a weak D call TRBD1 (5 bases). V lost 3 bases and J 1 base, leaving 9 bases between the germline ends. The CDR3 contains 14 residues. The germline V gene encodes CDR1 MNHEY and CDR2 SMNVEV (reference sequence). CDR3 amino acids: CASSFGGGNTEAFF. CDR3 DNA sequence: TGTGCCAGCAGTTTCGGGGGAGGGAACACTGAAGCTTTCTTT.

The gene calls are TRBV5-1 and TRBJ2-2, with D maybe TRBD1 (5 bases). The CDR3 covers 17 residues. Germline loops: CDR1 SGHRS, CDR2 YFSETQ. V was shortened by 0 bases and J by 7 bases, with 19 bases between the two germline ends. The CDR3 DNA sequence: TGCGCCAGCAGCTTGGAACCCCGGACACCGGTTGGCGGGGAGCTGTTTTTT. The encoded protein is CASSLEPRTPVGGELFF.